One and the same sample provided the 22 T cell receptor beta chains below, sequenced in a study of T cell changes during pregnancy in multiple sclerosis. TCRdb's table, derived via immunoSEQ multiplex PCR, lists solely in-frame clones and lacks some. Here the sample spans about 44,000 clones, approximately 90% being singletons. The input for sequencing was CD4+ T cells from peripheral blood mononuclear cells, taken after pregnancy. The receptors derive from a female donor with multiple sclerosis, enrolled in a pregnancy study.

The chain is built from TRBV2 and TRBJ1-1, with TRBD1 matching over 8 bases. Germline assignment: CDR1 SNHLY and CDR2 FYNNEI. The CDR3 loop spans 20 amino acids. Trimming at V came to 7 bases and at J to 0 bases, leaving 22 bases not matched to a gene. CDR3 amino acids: CASTGQGSAPTFLMNTEAFF. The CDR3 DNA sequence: TGTGCCAGCACCGGACAGGGATCAGCCCCGACGTTTCTCATGAACACTGAAGCTTTCTTT.

The CDR3 DNA reads as TGTGCCAGCAGCTTAGTGACTTCCACTGAAGCTTTCTTT. Translation: CASSLVTSTEAFF. This rearrangement joins TRBV7-9 to TRBJ1-1; D ambiguous. The germline V gene encodes CDR1 SEHNR and CDR2 FQNEAQ (reference sequence). Trimming cost V 1 base and J 4 bases, with 7 bases left between them. The CDR3 sequence is 13 residues long.

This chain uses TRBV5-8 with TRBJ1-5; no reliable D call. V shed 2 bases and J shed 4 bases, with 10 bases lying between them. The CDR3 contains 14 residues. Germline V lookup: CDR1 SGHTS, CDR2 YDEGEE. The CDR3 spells CASSFFSGNQPQHF. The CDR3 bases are TGTGCCAGCAGCTTTTTTTCAGGAAATCAGCCCCAGCATTTT.

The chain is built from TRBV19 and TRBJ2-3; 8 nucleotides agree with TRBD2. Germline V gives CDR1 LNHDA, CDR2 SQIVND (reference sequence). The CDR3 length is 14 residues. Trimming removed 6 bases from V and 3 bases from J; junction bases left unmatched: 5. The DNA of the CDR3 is TGTGCCAGTAGCCCCACTAGCGGTACAGATACGCAGTATTTT. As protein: CASSPTSGTDTQYF.

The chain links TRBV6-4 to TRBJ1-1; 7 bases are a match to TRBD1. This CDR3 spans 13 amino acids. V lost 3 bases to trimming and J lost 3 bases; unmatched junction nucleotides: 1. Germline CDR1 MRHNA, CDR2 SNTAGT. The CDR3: CASSEDRDTEAFF. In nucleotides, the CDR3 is TGTGCCAGCAGTGAAGACAGGGACACTGAAGCTTTCTTT.

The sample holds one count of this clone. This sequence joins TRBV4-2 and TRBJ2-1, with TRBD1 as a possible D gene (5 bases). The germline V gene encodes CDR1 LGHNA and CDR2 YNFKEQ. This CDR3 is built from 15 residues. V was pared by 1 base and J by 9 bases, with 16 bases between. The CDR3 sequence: CASSQAGKTGSEQFF. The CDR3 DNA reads TGTGCCAGCAGCCAAGCAGGGAAAACCGGAAGTGAGCAGTTCTTC.

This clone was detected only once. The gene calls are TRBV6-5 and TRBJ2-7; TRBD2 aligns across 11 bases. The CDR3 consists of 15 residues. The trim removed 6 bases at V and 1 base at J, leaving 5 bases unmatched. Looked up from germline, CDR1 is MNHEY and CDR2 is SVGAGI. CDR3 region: CASSRGTSGSYEQYF. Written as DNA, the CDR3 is TGTGCCAGCAGCCGGGGGACTAGCGGTTCCTACGAGCAGTACTTC.

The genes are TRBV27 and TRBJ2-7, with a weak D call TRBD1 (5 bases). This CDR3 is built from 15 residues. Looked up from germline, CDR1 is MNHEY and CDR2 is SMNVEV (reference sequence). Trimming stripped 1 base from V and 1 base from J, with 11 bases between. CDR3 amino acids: CASSLWGSRSYEQYF. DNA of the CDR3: TGTGCCAGCAGTTTATGGGGCAGCCGATCCTACGAGCAGTACTTC.

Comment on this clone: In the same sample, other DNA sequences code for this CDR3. The CDR3 sequence is CASSTDRANYGYTF. CDR3 bases: TGTGCCAGTAGTACGGACAGGGCAAACTATGGCTACACCTTC. This chain connects TRBV19 to TRBJ1-2, with TRBD1 matching 8 bases. Germline assignment: CDR1 LNHDA and CDR2 SQIVND (reference sequence). Germline trimming cut 4 bases from V and 2 bases from J; bases unmatched to any gene: 3. The CDR3 extends over 14 amino acids.

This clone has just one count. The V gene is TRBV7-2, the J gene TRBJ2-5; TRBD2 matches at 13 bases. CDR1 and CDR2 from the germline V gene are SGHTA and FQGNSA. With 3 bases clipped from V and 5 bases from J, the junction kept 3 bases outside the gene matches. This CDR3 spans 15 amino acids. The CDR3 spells CASSFPTSGRETQYF. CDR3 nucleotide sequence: TGTGCCAGCAGCTTTCCGACTAGCGGGAGGGAGACCCAGTACTTC.

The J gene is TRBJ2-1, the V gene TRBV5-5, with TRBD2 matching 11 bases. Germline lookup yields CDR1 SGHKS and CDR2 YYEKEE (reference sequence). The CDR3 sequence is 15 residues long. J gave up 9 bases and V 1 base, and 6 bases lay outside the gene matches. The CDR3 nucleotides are TGTGCCAGCAGCTTGTCGGGGACTAGCGGAGGTGAGCAGTTCTTC. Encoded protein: CASSLSGTSGGEQFF.

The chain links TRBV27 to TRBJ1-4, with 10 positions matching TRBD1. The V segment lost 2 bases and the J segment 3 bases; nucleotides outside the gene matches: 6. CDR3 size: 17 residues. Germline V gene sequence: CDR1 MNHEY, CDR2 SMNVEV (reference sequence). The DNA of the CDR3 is TGTGCCAGCAGTTTAGGGGGGACAGGGGATTCTAATGAAAAACTGTTTTTT. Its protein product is CASSLGGTGDSNEKLFF.

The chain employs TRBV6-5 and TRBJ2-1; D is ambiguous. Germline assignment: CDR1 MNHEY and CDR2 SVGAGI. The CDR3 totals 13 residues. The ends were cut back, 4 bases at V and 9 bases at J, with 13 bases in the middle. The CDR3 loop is CASSSHRGGEQFF. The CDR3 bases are TGTGCCAGCAGTTCCCACCGTGGCGGTGAGCAGTTCTTC.

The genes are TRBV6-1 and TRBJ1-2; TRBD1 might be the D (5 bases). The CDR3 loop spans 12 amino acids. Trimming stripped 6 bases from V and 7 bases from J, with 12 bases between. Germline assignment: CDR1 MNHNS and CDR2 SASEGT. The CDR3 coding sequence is TGTGCCAGCAGGATAGACAGTTCTGGCTACACCTTC. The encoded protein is CASRIDSSGYTF.

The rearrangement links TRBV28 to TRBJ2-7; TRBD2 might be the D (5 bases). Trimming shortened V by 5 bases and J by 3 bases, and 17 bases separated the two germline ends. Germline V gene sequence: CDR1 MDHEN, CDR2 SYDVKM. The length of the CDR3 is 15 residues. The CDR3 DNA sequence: TGTGCCAGCAGTCCCACTAGTTTCGGAAACTACGAGCAGTACTTC. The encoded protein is CASSPTSFGNYEQYF.

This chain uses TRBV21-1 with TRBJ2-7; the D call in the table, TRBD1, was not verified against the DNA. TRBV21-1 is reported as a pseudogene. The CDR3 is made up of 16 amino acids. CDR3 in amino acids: CASSKYLTGFSYEQYF. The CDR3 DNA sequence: TGTGCCAGCAGCAAATACCTTACAGGGTTTTCCTACGAGCAGTACTTC.

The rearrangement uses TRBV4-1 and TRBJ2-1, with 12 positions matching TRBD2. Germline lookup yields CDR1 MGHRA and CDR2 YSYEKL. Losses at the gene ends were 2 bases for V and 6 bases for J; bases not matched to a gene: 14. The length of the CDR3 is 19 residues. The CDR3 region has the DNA TGCGCCAGCAGCCAACCCGGGACGGCTGGACTAGCGGGGTCCAATGAGCAGTTCTTC. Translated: CASSQPGTAGLAGSNEQFF.

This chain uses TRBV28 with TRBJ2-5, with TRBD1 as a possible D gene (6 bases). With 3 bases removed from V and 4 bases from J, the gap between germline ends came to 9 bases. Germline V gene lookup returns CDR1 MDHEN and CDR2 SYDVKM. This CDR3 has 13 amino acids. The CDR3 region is CASSLRGSETQYF. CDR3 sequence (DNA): TGTGCCAGCAGTTTGAGGGGGTCAGAGACCCAGTACTTC.

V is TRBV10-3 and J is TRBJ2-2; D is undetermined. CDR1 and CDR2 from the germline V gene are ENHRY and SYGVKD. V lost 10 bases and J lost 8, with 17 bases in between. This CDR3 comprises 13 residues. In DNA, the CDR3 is TGTGCCAAAAAAACAGATCTTGAGGGGGAGCTGTTTTTT. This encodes CAKKTDLEGELFF.

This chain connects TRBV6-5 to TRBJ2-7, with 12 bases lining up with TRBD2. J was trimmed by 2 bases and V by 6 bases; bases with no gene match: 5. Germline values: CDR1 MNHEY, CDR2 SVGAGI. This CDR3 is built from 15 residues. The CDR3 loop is CASSTSGRRPYEQYF. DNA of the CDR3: TGTGCCAGCAGCACTAGCGGGAGGCGTCCCTACGAGCAGTACTTC.

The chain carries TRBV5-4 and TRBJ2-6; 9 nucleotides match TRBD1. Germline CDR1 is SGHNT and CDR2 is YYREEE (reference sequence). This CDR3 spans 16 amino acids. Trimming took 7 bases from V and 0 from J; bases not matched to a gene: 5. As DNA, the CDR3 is TGTGCCAGCTCAGGGACAGGGCCCTCTGGGGCCAACGTCCTGACTTTC. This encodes CASSGTGPSGANVLTF.

CDR3 residues: CASSLGLNLGNTIYF. The CDR3 DNA reads TGTGCCAGCAGTCTCGGTCTGAACCTTGGAAACACCATATATTTT. This chain links TRBV2 with TRBJ1-3; no clear D. Trimming stripped 5 bases from V and 3 bases from J, with 14 bases between. This CDR3 contains 15 residues. The germline CDR1 and CDR2 sequences are SNHLY and FYNNEI.